The sequence of this T cell receptor (beta chain) was determined in a study of blood T cell repertoires in COVID-19. About the study: The United States, Italy and Spain provided the acute and convalescent COVID-19 samples. The analysed material was cDNA or gDNA that came from T cells, B-cell-depleted T cells, or PBMCs.

How the authors handled the data: The authors estimated nucleated cell counts from reference gene primer amplification. Assay used: immunoSEQ multiplex PCR; TCRdb lists only in-frame clones, some missing. The V and J calls and clone size were taken over from that table, and D and trimming were inferred from the DNA. The sample contains around 86,000 clones, around 87% of which appear only once. Germline CDR1 and CDR2: MNHEY and SVGAGI. The CDR3 contains 15 residues. Trimming removed 0 bases from V and 0 bases from J, with 6 bases in between. This sequence originates from an elderly woman with acute or convalescent COVID-19. The specimen sequenced was peripheral blood. The rearrangement uses TRBV6-5 and TRBJ1-5, with D uncertain. The DNA for the CDR3 is TGTGCCAGCAGTTACTCGATCGGTAGCAATCAGCCCCAGCATTTT. It encodes CASSYSIGSNQPQHF.